This T cell receptor beta chain was recorded in a study of blood T cell repertoires in COVID-19 (TCRdb year 2020). Regarding the study in general: Collaborator samples came from the United States, Italy and Spain and covered acute and convalescent phases of COVID-19. The prospective study material was composed of cDNA or gDNA derived from T cells, B-cell-depleted T cells, or PBMCs. The repertoires were released in a freely available public database intended as a resource for research on the immune response to SARS-CoV-2. Where available, HLA class I and class II types were taken from metadata supplied by the sample provider and were not determined by assay-based typing. The sample metadata nearly always contained a de-identified subject ID, COVID-19 status, age in years and sex. Deeply sampled blood TCRbeta repertoires from subjects exposed to, actively infected with, or recovered from COVID-19 were included in the dataset. The samples were drawn from two sources: the first 160 participants of the ongoing ImmuneRACE study, and 1,254 subjects contributed by 6 global collaborators. Broad study findings and their caveats: How much clinical and demographic metadata was included differed by source and by participant, and the metadata was provided uncurated.

TCRbeta CDR3 regions were amplified from genomic DNA by means of the immunoSEQ Assay, a bias-controlled multiplex PCR. The original methods were these. The number of nucleated cells in each sample was estimated by amplification of reference gene primers within the assay. Sequence reads were collapsed and filtered to measure the absolute abundance of every unique TCRbeta CDR3 rearrangement. For each sample, productive Simpson clonality was calculated as the square root of Simpson's diversity index across productive rearrangements. In its TCRdb copy, this immuneACCESS table keeps in-frame sequences only and misses some clones. Where compared with another copy, unresolved V genes explain less than half of these, and the others have no known cause. Clonal size and the V and J genes are those of that table, whereas D and trimming came from the DNA. Within this sample are about 150,000 clones, with approximately 86% of them counted one time only. Clones ranked in the top ten supply 0.63% of the sample.

As to this clone: What antigen it recognizes has not been identified. Per-base quality was not reported, and no clone a single base away is much larger than it.

The CDR3 has 15 amino acids, counting the end cysteine and phenylalanine. Only the CDR3 DNA is retained, 45 bases long and in frame from the first base. The germline V gene (reference sequence) yields SEHNR for CDR1 and FQNEAQ for CDR2. V is cut by 5 bases and J by 2 bases, and the space between the germline ends is 16 bases. One collaborating source in Seattle enrolled patients while the patients were actively infected and followed the patients over time throughout the course of disease. Whole blood was collected in K2EDTA tubes by collaborating institutions according to the institutions' own protocols. For TCRbeta analysis, collaborator samples were shipped as frozen whole blood, as isolated PBMCs, or as DNA extracted from either sample type.

The sequence is built from TRBV7-9 and TRBJ2-7; 6 matching bases give a weak D call of TRBD2. The TCR originated in a man in his sixties with COVID-19, enrolled during active disease. Input material: peripheral blood. This receptor carries the CDR3 CASSRLALLTYEQYF. The DNA reads TGTGCCAGCAGCCGTCTAGCGCTCCTCACCTACGAGCAGTACTTC.